The TCR beta chain under discussion was sequenced for a study of blood T cell repertoires in COVID-19. Method: immunoSEQ multiplex PCR; TCRdb's copy keeps in-frame clones and lacks some. The table lists some 130,000 clones, 60% to 80% of them singletons, with roughly 9.8% in the top ten. V lost 5 bases and J lost 6; bases outside the gene matches: 17. There are 17 residues in the CDR3. Germline V gene sequence: CDR1 MDHEN, CDR2 SYDVKM. Sequenced material: peripheral blood. The chain employs TRBV28 and TRBJ1-2; the match to TRBD1 covers 8 bases. The TCR was taken from a man aged 60 to 75 who had recovered from COVID-19. CDR3 in DNA: TGTGCCAGCAGTGCGGAGGAGGCAGGGGGCAAAAAGGATGGCTACACCTTC. This codes for CASSAEEAGGKKDGYTF.